This T cell receptor (beta chain) emerged from a study of cytomegalovirus exposure and HLA in healthy donors. Study conclusions and caveats: Upon later analysis, TCR association rates were observed to vary by HLA locus, being highest for DRB1 and lowest for HLA-C. Rarity held for most TCR sequences, but there were some public TCRs that occurred in many donors. A later analysis showed HLA-associated TCR beta chains outstripping equally common others in clonal expansion.

The PCR had 60 Vbeta and 13 Jbeta primers. Using immunoSEQ multiplex PCR, the repertoire was profiled, and TCRdb retains in-frame clones only, with some absent. The sample holds roughly 200,000 clones, approximately 82% seen once. With respect to this clone: Its antigen is as yet unknown.

Per the germline V gene, CDR1 is MNHEY and CDR2 is SMNVEV (reference sequence). This CDR3 region has 14 residues. Trimming took 2 bases from V and 3 from J; bases not matched to a gene: 1. Each donor was nominally healthy when sampled (though unrecorded immune exposures were likely). The chain employs TRBV27 and TRBJ2-3; TRBD2 matches 8 bases. This sequence was found in a middle-aged woman in good health and CMV-seronegative. The sample was PBMCs. The CDR3 sequence is CASSLGLATDTQYF. In DNA form, the CDR3 reads TGTGCCAGCAGTTTAGGACTAGCAACAGATACGCAGTATTTT.